A single sample is the source of the 14 T cell receptor beta chains below, sequenced in a study of blood T cells in healthy people across ages. PCR was performed a second time for roughly 7 to 11 cycles using a sample-barcoded 5' primer and a J-beta primer mix. TCRdb itself ran the 5' RACE reads through MiXCR, one entry per CDR3 protein. The sample has about 1 million distinct CDR3 sequences, around 45% seen once. The sequenced material came from blood. These receptors were obtained from a woman in her sixties or seventies in good health.

The V and J genes are TRBV5-5 and TRBJ2-3; D ambiguous. V was trimmed by 1 base and J by 3 bases, leaving 12 bases between them. This CDR3 is built from 15 residues. Germline-derived CDR1 and CDR2 are SGHKS and YYEKEE (reference sequence). For the CDR3, the DNA is TGTGCCAGCAGCTTGAATCCGCAACAAACAGATACGCAGTATTTT. Protein: CASSLNPQQTDTQYF.

The chain recombines TRBV7-3 with TRBJ2-7; 10 positions match TRBD1. Germline-derived CDR1 and CDR2 are SGHTA and FQGTGA. The CDR3 loop spans 14 amino acids. V shed 4 bases and J 3 bases; nucleotides not matched to a gene: 3. This chain's CDR3 is CASSSTGGNYEQYF. CDR3 bases: TGTGCCAGCAGCTCGACAGGGGGCAACTACGAGCAGTACTTC.

The chain uses TRBV6-2 or TRBV6-3 and TRBJ1-6, with 8 bases lining up with TRBD1. The length of the CDR3 is 14 residues. CDR1 and CDR2 from the germline V gene are MNHEY and SVGEGT. Germline trimming cut 2 bases from V and 11 bases from J; bases unmatched to any gene: 5. The CDR3 nucleotides read TGTGCCAGCAGTTACATGGGACAGGTTACACCCCTCCACTTT. It specifies CASSYMGQVTPLHF.

This chain joins TRBV7-9 and TRBJ2-7, with D unresolved. Looked up from germline, CDR1 is SEHNR and CDR2 is FQNEAQ (reference sequence). Trimming stripped 3 bases from V and 3 bases from J, with 12 bases between. The CDR3 extends over 14 amino acids. CDR3 DNA: TGTGCCAGCAGCTTGCCAGGAATAGGCTACGAGCAGTACTTC. Amino acids: CASSLPGIGYEQYF.

This clonotype was recorded at least ten times. The chain combines TRBV5-1 with TRBJ2-7; 11 nucleotides match TRBD2. Germline V gene data show CDR1 as SGHRS and CDR2 as YFSETQ. The CDR3 spans 14 residues. J lost 4 bases, V lost 4 bases, and 4 bases had no gene match. The DNA for the CDR3 is TGCGCCAGCAGCGTGGGACTAGCGGCTTACGAGCAGTACTTC. It yields the protein CASSVGLAAYEQYF.

This clonotype has a handful of counts. This chain joins TRBV29-1 and TRBJ1-1; D perhaps matches TRBD1 (5 bases). This CDR3 has 12 residues. The V gene's germline CDR1 is SQVTM and CDR2 ANQGSEA. V lost 5 bases, J lost 6 bases, and 13 bases lay in between. CDR3 protein: CSVQTGVSEAFF. The CDR3 bases are TGCAGCGTTCAAACAGGAGTTTCTGAAGCTTTCTTT.

This clonotype has more than one count but fewer than ten. This chain joins TRBV5-1 and TRBJ2-1; D might be TRBD1 (6 bases). Trimming pared 7 bases from V and 7 bases from J, leaving 24 bases between. Germline-derived CDR1 and CDR2 are SGHRS and YFSETQ. The CDR3 loop spans 16 amino acids. The CDR3 region is CASGAWDQGSLNEQFF. The DNA for the CDR3 is TGCGCCAGCGGGGCTTGGGACCAGGGGTCTCTGAATGAGCAGTTCTTC.

V gene TRBV5-5 combines with J gene TRBJ2-3; 8 positions match TRBD2. The CDR3 runs to 16 residues. Germline lookup yields CDR1 SGHKS and CDR2 YYEKEE (reference sequence). V lost 4 bases and J lost 0; bases outside the gene matches: 7. The CDR3 DNA reads as TGTGCCAGCAGCAGCGGGAGAGGATTTAGCACAGATACGCAGTATTTT. Translating gives CASSSGRGFSTDTQYF.

The V gene is TRBV20-1, the J gene TRBJ2-3; TRBD1 might be the D (6 bases). This CDR3 is 13 amino acids long. The germline gives CDR1 DFQATT, CDR2 SNEGSKA (reference sequence). Trimming took off 6 bases at V and 4 bases at J, with 14 bases between the two ends. The CDR3 loop reads CSATGFRADTQYF. The CDR3, as DNA: TGCAGTGCCACAGGGTTTCGTGCAGATACGCAGTATTTT.

At least ten counts were recorded for this clonotype. V and J are TRBV27 and TRBJ2-7; D unresolved. Trimming pared 7 bases from V and 4 bases from J, leaving 8 bases between. The germline V gene encodes CDR1 MNHEY and CDR2 SMNVEV (reference sequence). This CDR3 comprises 11 residues. The CDR3 loop is CASKVGYEQYF. DNA of the CDR3: TGTGCCAGCAAGGTGGGGTACGAGCAGTACTTC.

V gene TRBV27 combines with J gene TRBJ2-3, with D tentatively TRBD2 (5 bases). There are 15 residues in the CDR3. Trimming removed 5 bases from V and 2 bases from J, with 14 bases in between. Per the germline V gene, CDR1 is MNHEY and CDR2 is SMNVEV (reference sequence). The DNA for the CDR3 is TGTGCCAGCAGTACAAGCGGAGCCCCCACAGATACGCAGTATTTT. This codes for CASSTSGAPTDTQYF.

The J gene is TRBJ2-7, the V gene TRBV7-9; 8 bases align to TRBD2. Germline lookup yields CDR1 SEHNR and CDR2 FQNEAQ (reference sequence). J was trimmed by 5 bases and V by 8 bases; bases with no gene match: 8. The CDR3 is 13 amino acids. The CDR3 region is CASQGLETHEQYF. CDR3 sequence (DNA): TGTGCCAGCCAGGGACTAGAAACCCACGAGCAGTACTTC.

This clonotype has a handful of counts. The gene calls are TRBV7-7 and TRBJ2-3; D may correspond to TRBD1 or TRBD2 (5 bases each). The CDR3 is 14 residues long. V was pared by 5 bases and J by 6 bases, with 15 bases between. Germline lookup yields CDR1 SSHAT and CDR2 FNYEAQ (reference sequence). The CDR3 region is CASSPGRGADTQYF. CDR3 bases: TGTGCCAGCAGCCCCGGTCGAGGGGCGGATACGCAGTATTTT.

This sequence joins TRBV20-1 and TRBJ2-3; 10 nucleotides line up with TRBD2. This CDR3 is 17 amino acids long. After removal of 0 bases from V and 2 bases from J, the junction contained 8 bases not matched to a gene. In germline, CDR1 is DFQATT, CDR2 SNEGSKA (reference sequence). CDR3 DNA: TGCAGTGCTAGAGATTTAAGGACTAGCGGACACACAGATACGCAGTATTTT. Amino acids: CSARDLRTSGHTDTQYF.